Given below is one T cell receptor (beta chain) in context. Its target antigen remains unknown. Per-base quality was not reported, and no clone a single base away is much larger than it. CD8 naive samples were obtained by positive selection for CCR7 among CD45RO-negative cells, yielding a CD45RA+CCR7+ population from which TemRA cells were excluded. The donors were healthy, HIV-negative adults with no recently reported acute infections or vaccinations. Only Caucasian adults living in Nashville, Tennessee, USA were represented among the donors. Blood was obtained by leukapheresis, after which PBMCs were separated by Ficoll-Histopaque density gradient centrifugation and cryopreserved in liquid nitrogen vapor phase. Analytical flow cytometry was used to check the purity and quantity of every magnetically sorted T cell population. Each sorted fraction had its genomic DNA isolated and then quantified by UV absorbance on a Nanodrop 2000c.

TCR CDR3 regions were amplified from genomic DNA by multiplex PCR using the deep immunoSEQ assay. Genomic DNA extracted from each cell subset was distributed evenly over all wells of several immunoSEQ 96-well plates, and each plate served as one replicate. Each replicate PCR for sorted subsets received about 220 ng genomic DNA, equal to about 30,000 T cell genomes. Purified libraries were quantified with a Qubit 3.0 fluorometer, sized on a Bioanalyzer 2100, and re-quantified with the KAPA Library Quantification kit. Each immunoSEQ 96-well plate was sequenced on its own single-read 150-cycle Illumina NextSeq 550 flow cell. As for how the authors treated the data: Because only junctional sequences without quality scores were contained in the immunoSEQ output, filtering matching that applied to full-length reads could not be performed. To assign V/J genes and CDR3, sequences were annotated against IMGT germline references using PyIR, a Python wrapper for IgBLAST v1.9. Any read was removed if the V/J assignment was weak (E-value above 1e-6), the CDR3 was missing, or the read contained stop codons, out-of-frame junctions, or ambiguous translated residues. A V3J clonotype was defined by an identical inferred V gene, J gene, and CDR3 amino acid sequence. Percentage overlap between repertoires was computed as shared unique clonotypes divided by the size of the smaller repertoire. Repertoire richness was assessed with RTK rarefaction, the Chao1 estimator, and Recon v2.1 estimates of unobserved clonotypes. Generation probabilities were computed with OLGA for all TCRbeta clonotypes obtained by the gDNA method from a handful of donors. In TCRdb, the immuneACCESS table is reduced to in-frame sequences with V and J assigned. These tables do not hold every clone; where another copy was compared, an unresolved V gene accounts for under half, and the others remain unexplained. The DNA was the basis for D and trimming; V, J and clone size are from that table. Within this sample are about 2.1 million clones, with around 93% of them counted one time only. The ten largest clones capture more than 1.5% of the sample.

The data originate from a study of shared clonotypes between healthy human individuals (dated by TCRdb to 2018 to 2021). About the study as a whole: The cohort included three men and two women between 18 and 49 years of age. For each donor, three plates each were used for CD4 naive and CD4 memory, two plates were used for CD8 naive, and one plate was used for CD8 memory. Blood TCR repertoires of a handful of healthy adults were deeply sequenced to estimate repertoire size and the extent of clonotype sharing between individuals. To increase sequencing depth and limit assay-specific biases, TCR repertoire library preparation and sequencing were carried out by different laboratories using diverse techniques. Per donor, leukapheresis produced somewhere between about 0.9 and 9 billion PBMCs. Points the paper makes about the study in general: Across a handful of donors, approximately 5% of naive CD4, approximately 3.5% of naive CD8, under 2.5% of memory CD4, and 0.4% of memory CD8 clonotypes were shared. Based on pairwise subsampling, the degree of clonotype sharing among donors was expected to be affected by sequencing depth. Sampling was restricted to blood, and TCR repertoires in tissue are likely to differ from TCR repertoires in blood. Larger estimated clonotype richness was generally found for naive subsets than for memory subsets. Because the study included a small number of donors, the genetic and exposure-history diversity represented was limited. Even with the large sequencing depth, rarefaction of the sorted-subset datasets indicated that sequencing was incomplete. Higher generation probabilities were observed for clonotypes shared by all four sorted-subset donors than for non-shared clonotypes.

The V and J ends are trimmed by 2 bases and 3 bases, leaving 22 bases between them. CDR1 KGHSH and CDR2 LQKENI are derived from the germline V gene. Taken from cysteine to phenylalanine, the CDR3 has 18 residues. Here the CDR3 DNA is all that survives: 54 bases in frame from base 1. Material for sequencing was naive CD8+ T cells from PBMCs. This specimen's cell subset or site label, per the study, means: CD45RA+CCR7+. This clonotype originated in a man in his late teens or twenties in good health. Some clones in this sample may be carry-over from other donors' samples. The chain is assembled from TRBV18 and TRBJ1-1; tentative D gene TRBD1, with 5 bases matching. The nucleotide sequence is TGTGCCAGCTCACCATGGGGGGTAGGCATAGTTGGGGACACTGAAGCTTTCTTT. This translates into CASSPWGVGIVGDTEAFF.